One T cell receptor beta chain is described in this entry. The antigen is not known. Through a sample-barcoded 5' primer and a J-beta primer mix, a second PCR was run for roughly 7 to 12 cycles. Each single sample gave us at least 3 million CDR3-containing paired-end reads. TCRdb independently ran MiXCR on the 5' RACE reads; one entry per CDR3 protein. The sample lists around 2 million distinct CDR3 sequences, more than 35% seen once, with roughly 23% in the top ten. This sample is drawn from a study of blood T cells in healthy people across ages. Findings of the study overall: Per-million-T-cell TCR beta diversity fell roughly linearly with age.

Looked up from germline, CDR1 is DFQATT and CDR2 is SNEGSKA (reference sequence). The CDR3 is 15 residues long. Sequencing input: blood. This receptor was obtained from a human donor in good health. The chain links TRBV20-1 to TRBJ2-4; 9 bases match TRBD2. The J call is in doubt because the DNA end fits TRBJ2-5 better. The CDR3 region is CSARVMLAGLETQYF. CDR3 in DNA: TGCAGTGCTAGAGTAATGCTAGCGGGGCTAGAGACCCAGTACTTC.